This TCR beta chain was profiled in a study of T-cell reconstitution after alpha-beta-depleted transplantation in children. The germline V gene encodes CDR1 SGHTA and CDR2 FQGNSA. The CDR3 is made up of 15 amino acids. V gave up 2 bases and J gave up 0 bases, with 11 bases separating them. A remark on this clonotype: As yet, its antigen is unknown.

Preparation of the TCRbeta library used unique molecular identifiers. TCRdb recomputed calls from the PCR reads with MiXCR, one row per CDR3 protein. The data hold 250,000 to 400,000 distinct CDR3 sequences, with around 25% observed a single time. Study results and limitations: Roughly two months post-transplant, alpha-beta T cells reportedly originated from several hundred graft clones that had expanded.

The material sequenced was PBMCs, mostly from graft donor cells, taken 180 days after TCRalphabeta/CD19-depleted stem cell transplant. The chain is built from TRBV7-2 and TRBJ2-7; weak D call: TRBD2 (5 bases). The sequence came from a male patient younger than 18 who had a stem cell transplant for acute lymphoblastic leukemia, so the T cells may come from the graft donor. CDR3 amino acids: CASSLWRASSYEQYF. In DNA, the CDR3 is TGTGCCAGCAGCTTATGGCGGGCGAGCTCCTACGAGCAGTACTTC.